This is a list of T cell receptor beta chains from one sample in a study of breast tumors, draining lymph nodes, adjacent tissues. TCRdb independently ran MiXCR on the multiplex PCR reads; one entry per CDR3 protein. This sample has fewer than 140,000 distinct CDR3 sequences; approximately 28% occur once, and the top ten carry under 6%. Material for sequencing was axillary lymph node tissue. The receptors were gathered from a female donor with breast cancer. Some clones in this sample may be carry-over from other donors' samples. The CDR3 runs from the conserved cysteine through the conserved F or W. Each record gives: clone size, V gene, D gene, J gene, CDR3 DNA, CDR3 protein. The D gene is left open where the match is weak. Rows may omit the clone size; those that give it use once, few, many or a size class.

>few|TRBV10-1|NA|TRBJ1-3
TGCGCCAGCAGTGAATTCAACCAGTCCACCGGGACTTTGACCTCTGGAAACACCATATATTTT
CASSEFNQSTGTLTSGNTIYF
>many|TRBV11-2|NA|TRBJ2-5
TGTGCCAGCAGCTACCTAGGAGGGAGCGGAGAGACCCAGTACTTC
CASSYLGGSGETQYF
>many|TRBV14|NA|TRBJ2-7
TGTGCCAGCAGCCAAGATTTAGGGGGACGGACCTACGAGCAGTACTTC
CASSQDLGGRTYEQYF
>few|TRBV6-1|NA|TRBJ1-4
TGTGCCAGCAGTCACCCCGGGTGGGGATCTAATGAAAAACTGTTTTTT
CASSHPGWGSNEKLFF
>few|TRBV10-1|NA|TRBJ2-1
TGCGCCCCAATAGGCGCTAGCTCCTACAATGAGCAGTTCTTC
CAPIGASSYNEQFF
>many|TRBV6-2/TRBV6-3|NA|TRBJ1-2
TGTGCCAGCAATAAGGACAGCAAATTTAACTATGGCTACACCTTC
CASNKDSKFNYGYTF
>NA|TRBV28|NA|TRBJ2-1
TGTGCCAGCAGTTTGGGGGGGGGCAGGTTTGATGAGCAGTTCTTC
CASSLGGGRFDEQFF
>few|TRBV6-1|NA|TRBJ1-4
TGTGCCAGCAGTGGCTACAGGGCCCCTAATGAAAAACTGTTTTTT
CASSGYRAPNEKLFF
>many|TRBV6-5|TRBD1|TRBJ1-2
TGTGCCAGCAGTTACACATCCGACAGGGGAGGCGGCTACACCTTC
CASSYTSDRGGGYTF
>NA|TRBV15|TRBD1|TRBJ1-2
TGTGCCACCAGCACTACAGGGGCCGGCGGCTACACCTTC
CATSTTGAGGYTF
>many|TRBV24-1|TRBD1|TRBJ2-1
TGTGCCACCAGTGATTTTTGGGGGACAGGGGGCGCGGGATCCTACAATGAGCAGTTCTTC
CATSDFWGTGGAGSYNEQFF
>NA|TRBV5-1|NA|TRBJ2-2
TGCGCCAGCAGCTTGGACCGGGACCTCGGGGAGCTGTTTTTT
CASSLDRDLGELFF
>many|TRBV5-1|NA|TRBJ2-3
TGCGCCAGCAGCTCCGGACTCTTCACAGATACGCAGTATTTT
CASSSGLFTDTQYF
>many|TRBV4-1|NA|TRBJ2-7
TGCGCCAGCAGCCATGACATGGCGGGACAGAGGTCCTACGAGCAGTACTTC
CASSHDMAGQRSYEQYF
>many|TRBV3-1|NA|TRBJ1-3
TGTGCCAGCAGCCCCTACCCCGATACTGGAAACACCATATATTTT
CASSPYPDTGNTIYF
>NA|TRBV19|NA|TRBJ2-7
TGTGCCAGTAGTATAGTCCACAGCTCCTACGAGCTGTATTTC
CASSIVHSSYELYF
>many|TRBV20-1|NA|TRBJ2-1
TGCAGTGCTAGAGATGAAAGCGTGCAGTTCTTC
CSARDESVQFF
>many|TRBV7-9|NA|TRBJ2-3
TGTGCCAGCAGCTTGGCTACTATGGTGCAGTATTTT
CASSLATMVQYF
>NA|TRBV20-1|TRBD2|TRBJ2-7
TGCAGTGTCGGACTAGCGCGGTACGAGCAGTACTTC
CSVGLARYEQYF
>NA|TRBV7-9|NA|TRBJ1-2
TGTGCCAGCAGCCGCCATGAGGGCAATTATGGCTACACCTTC
CASSRHEGNYGYTF
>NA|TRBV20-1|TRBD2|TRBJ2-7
TGCAGTGCTAGTGAACTAGCGGGACTTTACGAGCAGTACTTC
CSASELAGLYEQYF
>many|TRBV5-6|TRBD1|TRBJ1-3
TGTGCCAGCATCGCCGGGACAGGGTCTGGAAACACCATATATTTT
CASIAGTGSGNTIYF
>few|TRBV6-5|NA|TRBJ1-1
TGTGCCAGCTCCCCGGGGGGTTTGAACACTGAAGCTTTCTTT
CASSPGGLNTEAFF
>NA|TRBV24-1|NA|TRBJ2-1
TGTGCCACCAGTGATCAACTAGGTTGGTACAATGAGCAGTTCTTC
CATSDQLGWYNEQFF
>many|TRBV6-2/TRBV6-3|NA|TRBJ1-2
TGTGCCAGCAGGCCAGACAGTTATGGCTACACCTTC
CASRPDSYGYTF
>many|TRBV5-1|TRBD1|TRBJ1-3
TGCGCCAGCAGCTCGGGACAGGAGGGAAACACCATATATTTT
CASSSGQEGNTIYF
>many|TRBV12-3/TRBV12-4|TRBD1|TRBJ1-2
TGTGCCAGCAGTTTCGGGCAGGGGGTTTATGGCTACACCTTC
CASSFGQGVYGYTF
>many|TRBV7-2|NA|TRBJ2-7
TGTGCCAGCAGCTTAGCAGGGGGTGTTGGGTACGAGCAGTACTTC
CASSLAGGVGYEQYF
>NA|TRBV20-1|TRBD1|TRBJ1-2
TGCAGTGCTAGTCCGACCCGGACAGGGCTTTTCGACACCTTC
CSASPTRTGLFDTF
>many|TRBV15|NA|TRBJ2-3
TGTGCCACCAGCAGACCTGGGAAGCCGCAGTATTTT
CATSRPGKPQYF
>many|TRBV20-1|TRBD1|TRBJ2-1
TGCAGTGCTAAGGGACAGGGTAGCTCCTACAATGAGCAGTTCTTC
CSAKGQGSSYNEQFF
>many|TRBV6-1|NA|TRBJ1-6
TGTGCCAGCAGTGAAGCCGGAGTCATATATTCACCCCTCCACTTT
CASSEAGVIYSPLHF